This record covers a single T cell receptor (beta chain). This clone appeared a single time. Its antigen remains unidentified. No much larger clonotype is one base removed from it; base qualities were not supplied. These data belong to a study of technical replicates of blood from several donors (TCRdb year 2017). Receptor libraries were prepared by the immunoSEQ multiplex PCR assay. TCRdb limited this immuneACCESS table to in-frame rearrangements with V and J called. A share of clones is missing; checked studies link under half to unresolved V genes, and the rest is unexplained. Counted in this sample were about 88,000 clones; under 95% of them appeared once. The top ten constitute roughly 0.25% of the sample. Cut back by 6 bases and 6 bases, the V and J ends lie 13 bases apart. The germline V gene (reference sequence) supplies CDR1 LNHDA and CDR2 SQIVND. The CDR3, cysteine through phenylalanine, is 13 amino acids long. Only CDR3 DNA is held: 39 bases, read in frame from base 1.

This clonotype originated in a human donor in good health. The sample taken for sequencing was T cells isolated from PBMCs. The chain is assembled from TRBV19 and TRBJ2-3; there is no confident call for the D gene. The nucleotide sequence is TGTGCCAGTAGGGCCTCGAGTAGCGATACGCAGTATTTT. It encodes CASRASSSDTQYF.